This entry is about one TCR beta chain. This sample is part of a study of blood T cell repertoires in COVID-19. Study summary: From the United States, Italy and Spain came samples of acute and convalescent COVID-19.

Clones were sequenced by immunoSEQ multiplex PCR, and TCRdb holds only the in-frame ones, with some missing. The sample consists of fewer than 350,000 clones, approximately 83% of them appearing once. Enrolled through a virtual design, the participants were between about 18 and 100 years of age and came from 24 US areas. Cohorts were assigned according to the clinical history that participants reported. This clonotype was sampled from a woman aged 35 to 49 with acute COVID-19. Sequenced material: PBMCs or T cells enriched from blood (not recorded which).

CDR3 DNA: TGTGCCAGTACTGACAGGTACGAGCAGTACTTC. This sequence encodes CASTDRYEQYF. The rearrangement links TRBV19 to TRBJ2-7, with D possibly TRBD1 on 6 matching bases. The CDR3 is made up of 11 amino acids. The V and J ends lost 7 bases and 4 bases respectively, with 8 bases between them. The germline V gene has CDR1 LNHDA and CDR2 SQIVND (reference sequence).